Below, 15 T cell receptor beta chains from the same sample are listed, as sequenced in a study of control samples from healthy donors and cancer patients. Produced via immunoSEQ multiplex PCR; TCRdb's table is partial and in-frame only. Altogether tens of thousands of clones are present, under 95% being singletons, with the ten largest covering 13%. Sequencing was performed on PBMCs. The receptors come from a man in his fifties or sixties with lung cancer.

The CDR3 DNA sequence: TGCAGTTTCAGCTCCGGGACAGGTGTTTACGAGCAGTACTTC. Amino acid sequence: CSFSSGTGVYEQYF. V gene TRBV29-1 combines with J gene TRBJ2-7; 8 bases line up with TRBD1. Germline loops: CDR1 SQVTM, CDR2 ANQGSEA. The CDR3 extends over 14 amino acids.

This clone is a singleton in its sample. This rearrangement joins TRBV28 to TRBJ2-2; 10 nucleotides agree with TRBD1. The trim removed 6 bases at V and 0 bases at J, leaving 7 bases unmatched. Germline-derived CDR1 and CDR2 are MDHEN and SYDVKM. The CDR3 contains 17 residues. The CDR3 region is CASSAGTGATNTGELFF. The CDR3 nucleotides are TGTGCCAGCAGCGCCGGGACAGGGGCCACGAACACCGGGGAGCTGTTTTTT.

The CDR3 reads CASNPRASVSPLHF. DNA for the CDR3: TGTGCCAGTAACCCCAGGGCGAGTGTTTCACCCCTCCACTTT. The rearrangement links TRBV19 to TRBJ1-6; tentative D call: TRBD1 (5 bases). Germline CDR1 is LNHDA and CDR2 is SQIVND (reference sequence). This CDR3 spans 14 amino acids. Trimming removed 7 bases at V and 9 bases at J, with 16 bases between.

The rearrangement links TRBV6-2 or TRBV6-3 to TRBJ2-3; D uncertain. V was shortened by 2 bases and J by 1 base, with 10 bases between the two germline ends. This CDR3 has 15 amino acids. In germline, CDR1 is MNHEY, CDR2 SVGEGT. The CDR3 coding sequence is TGTGCCAGCAGTTACCCCCAGCCCGGCACAGATACGCAGTATTTT. Translation: CASSYPQPGTDTQYF.

V is TRBV5-1 and J is TRBJ2-1; 7 positions match TRBD1. This CDR3 comprises 16 residues. The V gene's germline CDR1 is SGHRS and CDR2 YFSETQ. V shed 0 bases and J 0 bases; nucleotides not matched to a gene: 3. For the CDR3, the DNA is TGCGCCAGCAGCTTGGAGGGACAGAGCTCCTACAATGAGCAGTTCTTC. This gives the protein CASSLEGQSSYNEQFF.

CDR3 sequence reads: CAVRDRGNQPQHF. The DNA for the CDR3 is TGTGCCGTCCGGGACAGGGGCAATCAGCCCCAGCATTTT. The chain couples TRBV10-3 to TRBJ1-5; 9 bases fit TRBD1. CDR1 is ENHRY, CDR2 SYGVKD, per germline. Trimming took 11 bases from V and 2 from J; bases not matched to a gene: 4. The CDR3 contains 13 residues.

As DNA, the CDR3 is TGTGCCAGCAGCTTACTTACAGGGGCGAACACCGGGGAGCTGTTTTTT. It is translated as CASSLLTGANTGELFF. The chain has TRBV7-8 and TRBJ2-2; 7 bases match TRBD1. Unmatched junction bases numbered 3, after V lost 2 bases and J lost 0 bases. The CDR3 has 16 residues. Germline V gives CDR1 SGHVS, CDR2 FQNEAQ.

The rearrangement links TRBV6-1 to TRBJ2-7, with D perhaps TRBD2 (5 bases). Germline lookup yields CDR1 MNHNS and CDR2 SASEGT. The CDR3 is 14 amino acids. Trimming left V 0 bases short and J 3 bases short, with 9 bases between. The CDR3 protein is CASSEAWTVYEQYF. The CDR3 DNA reads as TGTGCCAGCAGTGAAGCGTGGACTGTCTACGAGCAGTACTTC.

The table lists this clone with a few counts. The chain carries TRBV5-1 and TRBJ1-1; D might be TRBD1 (5 bases). The germline CDR1 and CDR2 sequences are SGHRS and YFSETQ. CDR3 length equals 16 residues. Deletions cut 2 bases from V and 4 bases from J, with 18 bases between. CDR3 nucleotide sequence: TGCGCCAGCAGCTTCAACTCGCGGGGGTGGGGCACTGAAGCTTTCTTT. Translated, it gives CASSFNSRGWGTEAFF. Using reference TRBV5-1 and TRBJ1-1 for the parts outside the CDR3, the full variable domain is KAGVTQTPRYLIKTRGQQVTLSCSPISGHRSVSWYQQTPGQGLQFLFEYFSETQRNKGNFPGRFSGRQFSNSRSEMNVSTLELGDSALYLCASSFNSRGWGTEAFFGQGTRLTVV.

This chain links TRBV29-1 with TRBJ2-5, with D tentatively TRBD1 (6 bases). The length of the CDR3 is 13 residues. The germline V gene has CDR1 SQVTM and CDR2 ANQGSEA. The V and J ends lost 7 bases and 4 bases respectively, with 16 bases between them. The chain's CDR3 is CSARDTGLETQYF. As DNA, the CDR3 is TGCAGCGCTAGGGACACCGGGCTAGAGACCCAGTACTTC.

The J gene is TRBJ2-4, the V gene TRBV10-3; weak D call: TRBD1 (6 bases). This CDR3 is 16 amino acids long. V gave up 3 bases and J gave up 0 bases, with 12 bases separating them. In germline, CDR1 is ENHRY, CDR2 SYGVKD. The chain's CDR3 is CAISEHRELAKNIQYF. The CDR3 bases are TGTGCCATCAGTGAACACAGGGAATTAGCCAAAAACATTCAGTACTTC.

V and J are TRBV2 and TRBJ2-7; D not certain. V lost 3 bases and J lost 3, with 12 bases in between. The CDR3 has 14 residues. The germline V gene has CDR1 SNHLY and CDR2 FYNNEI. The CDR3 here is CASSDLGALYEQYF. The CDR3, as DNA: TGTGCCAGCAGTGACTTGGGCGCCCTCTACGAGCAGTACTTC.

The chain carries TRBV19 and TRBJ2-4, with a tentative D call TRBD1 (7 bases). Germline CDR1 and CDR2: LNHDA and SQIVND (reference sequence). V was clipped by 3 bases and J by 0 bases, with 21 bases between them. There are 19 residues in the CDR3. CDR3 in DNA: TGTGCCAGTAGTATTCGGCCAGGGGGGCCTCTCCGAGCCAAAAACATTCAGTACTTC. This translates into CASSIRPGGPLRAKNIQYF.

This rearrangement joins TRBV7-2 to TRBJ2-3; perhaps TRBD2 as D (7 bases). Germline assignment: CDR1 SGHTA and CDR2 FQGNSA. This CDR3 is 15 amino acids long. The V and J ends lost 5 bases and 3 bases respectively, with 15 bases between them. The CDR3 DNA reads TGTGCCAGCAGCCCCAGAAGGGGGGGGACAGATACGCAGTATTTT. Translated: CASSPRRGGTDTQYF.

The sample holds a few counts of this clone. The CDR3 DNA is TGTGCCATCAGCTTGGATAGCTCCTACAATGAGCAGTTCTTC. The encoded protein is CAISLDSSYNEQFF. The chain combines TRBV10-3 with TRBJ2-1; D ambiguous. Trimming stripped 6 bases from V and 0 bases from J, with 9 bases between. CDR1 and CDR2 (germline): ENHRY, SYGVKD. This CDR3 has 14 amino acids.